This T cell receptor beta chain derives from a study of blood T cells in healthy people across ages. Findings and caveats of the study: Per million T cells, TCR beta diversity dropped roughly linearly as age increased. Long-lived donors had more naive CD4+ cells and higher diversity than aged donors.

Comments on this clonotype: The antigen is undetermined.

Primed by a sample-barcoded 5' primer and a J-beta primer mix, a second PCR proceeded for 7 to 11 cycles. TCRdb ran MiXCR on the 5' RACE reads and lists one entry per CDR3 protein. The data show about 1.8 million distinct CDR3 sequences, 49% seen once. Germline loops: CDR1 LGHNA, CDR2 YSLEER. The ends were cut back, 0 bases at V and 2 bases at J, with 14 bases in the middle. The CDR3 totals 16 residues. The sequence derives from a woman in her forties in good health. The chain has TRBV4-3 and TRBJ2-7, with D unresolved. The sample comprised blood. The CDR3 loop is CASSQDVGAGAYEQYF. CDR3 nucleotides: TGCGCCAGCAGCCAAGATGTTGGCGCAGGAGCCTACGAGCAGTACTTC.